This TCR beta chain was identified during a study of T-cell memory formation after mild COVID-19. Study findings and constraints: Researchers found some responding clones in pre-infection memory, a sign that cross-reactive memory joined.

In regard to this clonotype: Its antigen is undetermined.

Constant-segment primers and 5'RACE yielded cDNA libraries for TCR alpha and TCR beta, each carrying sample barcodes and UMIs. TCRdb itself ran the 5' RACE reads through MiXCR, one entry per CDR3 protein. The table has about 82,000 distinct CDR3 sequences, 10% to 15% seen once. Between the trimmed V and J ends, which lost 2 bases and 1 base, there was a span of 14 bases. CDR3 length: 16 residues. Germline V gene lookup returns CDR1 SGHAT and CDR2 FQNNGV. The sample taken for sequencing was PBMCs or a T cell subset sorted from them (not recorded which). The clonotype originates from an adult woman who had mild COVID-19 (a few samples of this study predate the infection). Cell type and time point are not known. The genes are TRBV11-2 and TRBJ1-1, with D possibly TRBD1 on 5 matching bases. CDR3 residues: CASSLYSPTGNTEAFF. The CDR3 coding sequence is TGTGCCAGCAGCTTATATTCCCCAACAGGGAACACTGAAGCTTTCTTT.